This T cell receptor beta chain was retrieved from a study of blood T cell repertoires in COVID-19. Study-level information: Sites in the United States, Italy and Spain provided acute and convalescent COVID-19 samples. T cells, B-cell-depleted T cells, or PBMCs supplied cDNA or gDNA.

This clone was seen a single time. Deletions cut 4 bases from V and 9 bases from J, with 19 bases between. The CDR3 totals 14 residues. Germline assignment: CDR1 SQVTM and CDR2 ANQGSEA. As originally analysed: Estimates of nucleated cell counts were drawn from the amplification of reference gene primers. Sequencing used immunoSEQ multiplex PCR; TCRdb keeps in-frame clones, though not all of them. Clone size and V and J calls were adopted from that table, with D and trimming inferred from the DNA. The data show around 50,000 clones, just under 90% seen once. Followed over time, Seattle patients had been enrolled while infection was active.

The chain joins TRBV29-1 to TRBJ2-1; possibly TRBD1 for D (6 bases). Sample: peripheral blood. This TCR derives from a woman aged 60 to 75 with COVID-19, enrolled during active disease. CDR3: CSVGLGGRVGEQFF. CDR3 in DNA: TGCAGCGTTGGTCTAGGGGGTAGGGTTGGTGAGCAGTTCTTC.